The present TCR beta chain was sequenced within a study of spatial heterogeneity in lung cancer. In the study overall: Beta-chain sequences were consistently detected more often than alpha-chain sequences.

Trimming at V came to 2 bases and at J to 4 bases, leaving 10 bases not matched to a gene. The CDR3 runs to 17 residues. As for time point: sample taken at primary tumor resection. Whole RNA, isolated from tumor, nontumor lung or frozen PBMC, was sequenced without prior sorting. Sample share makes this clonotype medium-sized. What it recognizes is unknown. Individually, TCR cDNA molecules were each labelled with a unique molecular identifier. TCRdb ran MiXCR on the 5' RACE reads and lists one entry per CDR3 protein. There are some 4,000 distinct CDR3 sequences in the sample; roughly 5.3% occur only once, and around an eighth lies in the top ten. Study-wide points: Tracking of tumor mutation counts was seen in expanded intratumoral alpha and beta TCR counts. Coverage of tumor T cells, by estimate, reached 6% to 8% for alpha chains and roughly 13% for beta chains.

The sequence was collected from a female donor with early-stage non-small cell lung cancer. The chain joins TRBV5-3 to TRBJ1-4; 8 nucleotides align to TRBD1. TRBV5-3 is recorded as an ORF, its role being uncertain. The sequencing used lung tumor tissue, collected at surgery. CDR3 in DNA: TGTGCCAGAAGCTTTACGTCAAGGGACAGGATTAATGAAAAACTGTTTTTT. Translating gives CARSFTSRDRINEKLFF.